These 2 T cell receptor beta chains came from one sample sequenced in a study of blood T cells in healthy people across ages. Alongside a J-beta primer mix, a sample-barcoded 5' primer served in a second PCR lasting about 7 to 12 cycles. Each CDR3 protein gets one entry after TCRdb re-called the 5' RACE reads with MiXCR. The profile shows approximately 800,000 distinct CDR3 sequences, about 56% of them singletons. Sequenced: blood. These receptors originate from a middle-aged man in good health.

Note on this clonotype: The CDR3 carries no conserved terminal phenylalanine or tryptophan, so it likely arises from a read error. The genes are TRBV7-2 and TRBJ1-1; D remains ambiguous. Looked up from germline, CDR1 is SGHTA and CDR2 is FQGNSA. This CDR3 has 17 amino acids. The V gene lost 5 bases and the J gene lost 0 bases, with 19 bases spanning the gap. The chain's CDR3 is CASSPKRRALMNTEAFL. CDR3 in DNA: TGTGCCAGCAGCCCGAAGCGTCGGGCGTTGATGAACACTGAAGCTTTCTTA.

This rearrangement joins TRBV21-1 to TRBJ2-7; the D call of TRBD1 is as the table states it, not checked on the DNA. TRBV21-1 is annotated as a pseudogene. The CDR3 covers 14 residues. The CDR3 nucleotides are TGTGCCAGCAGAAACCCCTCGGGGAGCTACGAGCAGTACTTC. The encoded protein is CASRNPSGSYEQYF.